Listed here are 13 T cell receptor beta chains from one sample, sequenced in a study of blood T cell repertoires in COVID-19. Profiling relied on immunoSEQ multiplex PCR, and the TCRdb table lists in-frame clones only, not all of them. The sample holds a few hundred thousand clones, about 87% seen once. Sequenced sample: PBMCs or T cells enriched from blood (not recorded which). The source is a man in his forties or fifties in a cohort exposed to, infected with or recovered from COVID-19 (not recorded which).

The V and J genes are TRBV18 and TRBJ1-2, with TRBD1 matching 9 bases. The CDR3 extends over 15 amino acids. In germline, CDR1 is KGHSH, CDR2 LQKENI. J was trimmed by 2 bases and V by 3 bases; bases with no gene match: 4. Written as DNA, the CDR3 is TGTGCCAGCTCACCTCCGGGACAGGGAAACTATGGCTACACCTTC. Encoded protein: CASSPPGQGNYGYTF.

The rearrangement uses TRBV30 and TRBJ2-4; the D gene is possibly TRBD1 (5 bases). The CDR3 sequence is 14 residues long. Per the germline V gene, CDR1 is GTSNPN and CDR2 is SVGIG (reference sequence). Trimming removed 2 bases from V and 9 bases from J, with 17 bases in between. The chain's CDR3 is CAWSTDSSWSIQYF. As DNA, the CDR3 is TGTGCCTGGAGTACCGACAGTTCTTGGAGCATTCAGTACTTC.

The chain joins TRBV2 to TRBJ1-5, with TRBD1 as a possible D gene (6 bases). CDR1 is SNHLY, CDR2 FYNNEI, per germline. The V end was cut by 7 bases, the J end by 1 base, with 8 bases between. The CDR3 runs to 13 residues. The CDR3: CASTGTSNQPQHF. The CDR3 DNA follows: TGTGCCAGCACCGGGACAAGCAATCAGCCCCAGCATTTT.

The chain has TRBV2 and TRBJ2-7, with TRBD1 as a possible D gene (7 bases). The ends were cut back, 6 bases at V and 3 bases at J, with 15 bases in the middle. This CDR3 has 14 residues. The germline V gene has CDR1 SNHLY and CDR2 FYNNEI. The CDR3 nucleotides are TGTGCCAGCAGCAGACAGGGAGGTGTCTACGAGCAGTACTTC. Translated: CASSRQGGVYEQYF.

On this clone: Additional DNA sequences in this sample encode the identical CDR3. The V gene is TRBV28, the J gene TRBJ2-3; 7 bases fit TRBD1. The CDR3 has 14 amino acids. V shed 6 bases, J shed 1 base, and the junction held 4 bases outside the gene matches. The V gene's germline CDR1 is MDHEN and CDR2 SYDVKM. CDR3 region: CASRPGQRTDTQYF. CDR3 DNA sequence: TGTGCCAGCAGGCCGGGACAGCGCACAGATACGCAGTATTTT.

This clone was seen only a few times. The chain combines TRBV11-3 with TRBJ1-6, with 7 bases fitting TRBD1. This CDR3 region has 16 residues. Trimming at V came to 1 base and at J to 7 bases, leaving 7 bases not matched to a gene. CDR1 SGHNT and CDR2 YENEEA come from the germline V gene. CDR3 nucleotide sequence: TGTGCCAGCAGCTTAGCGAAGGGGGCGGACAATTCACCCCTCCACTTT. Amino acid sequence: CASSLAKGADNSPLHF.

The chain employs TRBV6-5 and TRBJ2-7; a possible D gene is TRBD2 (5 bases). This CDR3 has 14 amino acids. Germline V gene sequence: CDR1 MNHEY, CDR2 SVGAGI. V was shortened by 8 bases and J by 0 bases, with 14 bases between the two germline ends. DNA of the CDR3: TGTGCCAGCTCGAGGACTCCGAGCTCCTACGAGCAGTACTTC. Encoded protein: CASSRTPSSYEQYF.

The chain uses TRBV13 and TRBJ2-7; no clear D. The CDR3 sequence is 11 residues long. V was cut by 5 bases and J by 4 bases, with 6 bases left in between. Germline loops: CDR1 PRHDT, CDR2 FYEKMQ (reference sequence). The CDR3, as DNA: TGTGCCAGCAGCCTGAGATACGAGCAGTACTTC. Its protein product is CASSLRYEQYF.

The CDR3: CASSGHRGLTETQYF. The CDR3 nucleotides are TGTGCCAGCAGCGGACACAGGGGGCTTACGGAGACCCAGTACTTC. The chain couples TRBV11-2 to TRBJ2-5, with 9 positions matching TRBD1. The V gene's germline CDR1 is SGHAT and CDR2 FQNNGV. Trimming at V came to 5 bases and at J to 5 bases, leaving 9 bases not matched to a gene. The CDR3 runs to 15 residues.

Here the CDR3 DNA reads TGTGCCTGGAGTGATCTTACTGATGAGCAGTTCTTC. It specifies CAWSDLTDEQFF. The gene calls are TRBV30 and TRBJ2-1; D remains ambiguous. The germline gives CDR1 GTSNPN, CDR2 SVGIG (reference sequence). CDR3 length: 12 amino acids. Trimming removed 1 base from V and 8 bases from J, with 9 bases in between.

The chain links TRBV10-3 to TRBJ2-1, with TRBD2 matching 10 bases. This CDR3 is built from 15 residues. The junction had 7 bases not matched to a gene; V was cut back by 6 bases and J by 5 bases. CDR1 and CDR2 (germline): ENHRY, SYGVKD. This chain's CDR3 is CAIRIAGGRDNEQFF. CDR3 coding DNA: TGTGCCATCAGGATAGCGGGAGGAAGAGACAATGAGCAGTTCTTC.

The chain links TRBV5-4 to TRBJ2-5, with D possibly matching TRBD2 (8 bases). V shed 0 bases and J shed 3 bases, with 15 bases lying between them. Germline CDR1 SGHNT, CDR2 YYREEE (reference sequence). There are 16 residues in the CDR3. The CDR3, as DNA: TGTGCCAGCAGCTTGGCGGGAGGGGGCGTCGAAGAGACCCAGTACTTC. Translating it yields CASSLAGGGVEETQYF.

This clone was counted once. This rearrangement joins TRBV7-2 to TRBJ2-3; 16 nucleotides align to TRBD2. Germline CDR1 reads SGHTA; CDR2 reads FQGNSA. The CDR3 spans 16 residues. Trimming cost V 5 bases and J 6 bases; bases outside gene matches: 5. CDR3 sequence (DNA): TGTGCCAGCAGCAAGGGACTAGCGGGAGGGCAGGATACGCAGTATTTT. As protein: CASSKGLAGGQDTQYF.